This entry lists 27 T cell receptor beta chains sequenced from one sample in a study of T cells in women clearing cervical HPV infection. Libraries were prepared by immunoSEQ multiplex PCR; TCRdb keeps only in-frame clonotypes and omits some of them. This sample contains roughly 42,000 clones. The source material was blood buffy coat. These receptors were obtained from a woman aged 18-69 years with a cervical HPV16 infection that either progressed to CIN3+ or cleared (not recorded which).

Comment on this clone: The sequence runs out 3 residues before the end of the CDR3; the remainder is reconstructed from the germline J gene. This chain links TRBV29-1 with TRBJ2-3, with 7 bases aligning to TRBD1. The V gene's germline CDR1 is SQVTM and CDR2 ANQGSEA. CDR3 size: 13 residues. The V gene end was trimmed by 0 bases and the J gene end by 7 bases; junction bases not matched to a gene: 4. CDR3 DNA (partial): TGCAGCGTTGAAGATCTCAGGGGGTATACG. Protein product: CSVEDLRGYT. The CDR3 in full is CSVEDLRGYTQYF.

Turning to this clone: A junction end diverges from the germline sequence, so it may reflect a read error. The read terminates 3 residues ahead of where the CDR3 ends, so the germline J gene completes it. This same CDR3 is encoded by further DNA sequences in the sample. The genes are TRBV19 and TRBJ1-3, with D possibly TRBD1 on 5 matching bases. This CDR3 contains 12 residues. Germline loops: CDR1 LNHDA, CDR2 SQIVND (reference sequence). This CDR3 is CASGARGNTIYF. CDR3 DNA, as far as it was read: TGTGCCAGTGGGGCGCGTGGAAACACG.

In the case of this clone: Read data end 3 residues before the CDR3 end; the end is taken from the germline J gene. The V gene is TRBV5-1, the J gene TRBJ1-1, with 10 bases matching TRBD1. J lost 1 base, V lost 4 bases, and 4 bases had no gene match. The length of the CDR3 is 15 residues. Germline values: CDR1 SGHRS, CDR2 YFSETQ. The CDR3 bases that were read are TGCGCCAGCAGCCCGCGGACAGGGGGGAACACTGAA. It is translated as CASSPRTGGNTE. In full, the CDR3 is CASSPRTGGNTEAFF.

To note about this clone: The DNA ends 3 residues before the CDR3 does, and the rest of the CDR3 is filled in from the germline J gene. V and J are TRBV20-1 and TRBJ2-1, with 9 nucleotides matching TRBD2. Germline trimming cut 2 bases from V and 4 bases from J; bases unmatched to any gene: 3. The CDR3 consists of 14 residues. The germline gives CDR1 DFQATT, CDR2 SNEGSKA (reference sequence). CDR3 sequence: CSARTSGPYNEQFF. CDR3 DNA, as far as it was read: TGCAGTGCTAGAACTAGCGGGCCTTACAATGAG.

As regards this clone: Germline is not matched at one junction end, which may reflect a read error. The read stops 3 residues short of the end of the CDR3; the missing end is completed from the germline J gene. The rearrangement links TRBV6-1 to TRBJ1-5, with 9 bases identical to TRBD1. Germline CDR1 MNHNS, CDR2 SASEGT. The CDR3 is made up of 17 amino acids. CDR3 DNA, as far as it was read: TGTGTCAGCAGTGAAGGGACAGGGAGTACTAGCAATCAGCCC. As protein: CVSSEGTGSTSNQP. The CDR3, in full, reads CVSSEGTGSTSNQPQHF.

Turning to this clone: The read finishes 3 residues shy of the CDR3 end, and the germline J gene is used to complete it. V and J are TRBV3-1 (or the pseudogene TRBV3-2) and TRBJ2-1; D is unclear. Per germline, CDR1 LGHDT and CDR2 YNNKEL (reference sequence). Trimming pared 1 base from V and 4 bases from J, leaving 2 bases between. The CDR3 length is 12 residues. CDR3 DNA (partial): TGTGCCAGCAGCCAAGCTTACAATGAG. Encoded protein: CASSQAYNE. The complete CDR3 sequence is CASSQAYNEQFF.

Concerning this clone: Its ends do not fully match the called genes, so a read error is possible. The read comes to an end 3 residues before the CDR3 does, leaving the germline J gene to fill in the end. The chain joins TRBV7-9 to TRBJ2-7; 10 nucleotides agree with TRBD2. Germline CDR1 SEHNR, CDR2 FQNEAQ (reference sequence). The CDR3 covers 14 residues. The part of the CDR3 DNA that was read is TGTTCCAGCAGCACGACTAGCGGGCACTACGAG. Translating gives CSSSTTSGHYE. In full, the CDR3 is CSSSTTSGHYEQYF.

CDR3 residues: CASSPETPSSYDYTF. The CDR3 DNA, read in part, is TGTGCCAGCTCACCCGAGACACCGAGCTCCTACGAC. The chain joins TRBV18 to TRBJ1-2; D gene uncertain. The CDR3 end lies 3 residues beyond the end of the read and is filled in from the germline J gene. There are 15 residues in the CDR3. Per germline, CDR1 KGHSH and CDR2 LQKENI.

Notes on this clone: The missing CDR3 end, 3 residues past where the read stops, is filled in from the germline J gene. The V call is TRBV20-1, the J call TRBJ1-5; 8 bases map to TRBD1. Germline V lookup: CDR1 DFQATT, CDR2 SNEGSKA (reference sequence). The CDR3 runs 13 residues. Trimming removed 3 bases from V and 7 bases from J; junction bases left unmatched: 5. CDR3 sequence reads: CSASSQGGQPQHF. CDR3 DNA, as far as it was read: TGCAGTGCTAGCTCACAGGGGGGCCAGCCC.

Remarks on this clone: The read ends 3 residues shy of where the CDR3 ends; the end is completed using the germline J gene. The chain joins TRBV7-3 to TRBJ2-7; 9 bases line up with TRBD2. Germline CDR1 SGHTA, CDR2 FQGTGA. Trimming cost V 1 base and J 4 bases; bases outside gene matches: 2. This CDR3 comprises 14 residues. The part of the CDR3 DNA that was read is TGTGCCAGCAGCTTAAGCGGGGGGGCTTACGAG. It translates to CASSLSGGAYE. The full CDR3 reads CASSLSGGAYEQYF.

A note on this clone: The read is 3 residues too short to cover the CDR3 end, so that end is filled in from the germline J gene. V and J are TRBV11-2 and TRBJ2-5; the D is unclear. CDR3 length: 15 amino acids. Germline V gene lookup returns CDR1 SGHAT and CDR2 FQNNGV. V was cut by 4 bases and J by 2 bases, with 14 bases left in between. CDR3 DNA (partial): TGTGCCAGCAGCTACGACTCGATGCTTCAAGAGACC. Translating gives CASSYDSMLQET. The CDR3 reads in full as CASSYDSMLQETQYF.

Incomplete CDR3 DNA: TGTGCCAGCGGAGAGGGGAGAGCCGGGGAG. It codes for CASGEGRAGE. In full, the CDR3 is CASGEGRAGELFF. V and J are TRBV2 and TRBJ2-2; D might be TRBD1 or TRBD2, each matching 5 bases. With the read ending 3 residues before the CDR3 end, the germline J gene is used to fill in that end. This CDR3 is built from 13 residues. Trimming took off 8 bases at V and 6 bases at J, with 13 bases between the two ends. CDR1 SNHLY and CDR2 FYNNEI come from the germline V gene.

On this clone: At one of its ends the junction is not consistent with the germline gene, which may arise from a read error. The observed sequence ends 3 residues before the CDR3 terminus, with the missing tail filled in from the germline J gene. The chain employs TRBV5-3 and TRBJ1-5, with D tentatively TRBD1 (6 bases). TRBV5-3 is an ORF for which the function is uncertain. This CDR3 has 15 residues. The CDR3 loop is CVRSLGQSRNQPQHF. CDR3 DNA (partial): TGTGTCAGAAGCTTAGGACAGTCTCGCAATCAGCCC.

The CDR3 protein is CSARPGNEQFF. The sequenced part of the CDR3 DNA is TGCAGTGCTAGACCGGGGAATGAG. The chain recombines TRBV20-1 with TRBJ2-1; a possible D gene is TRBD2 (5 bases). The read is 3 residues too short to cover the CDR3 end, so that end is filled in from the germline J gene. Germline CDR1 and CDR2: DFQATT and SNEGSKA (reference sequence). V was pared by 2 bases and J by 7 bases, with 6 bases between. This CDR3 region has 11 residues.

Comment on this clone: The missing CDR3 end, 3 residues past where the read stops, is filled in from the germline J gene. This chain uses TRBV18 with TRBJ1-2; TRBD1 matches 8 bases. The CDR3 runs 16 residues. In germline, CDR1 is KGHSH, CDR2 LQKENI. This CDR3 is CASSIGRGQASYDYTF. The sequenced CDR3 bases are TGTGCCAGCTCAATTGGTAGGGGACAGGCATCCTACGAC.

With respect to this clone: The CDR3 end is not reached by the read, which stops 3 residues before it; the germline J gene fills it in. The V call is TRBV11-3, the J call TRBJ2-1, with 10 bases identical to TRBD2. CDR3 length: 15 amino acids. Trimming took 2 bases from V and 4 from J; bases not matched to a gene: 2. CDR1 is SGHNT and CDR2 is YENEEA in the germline V gene. Partial CDR3 DNA: TGTGCCAGCAGCTTAACTAGCGGGGAGTACAATGAG. Translation gives CASSLTSGEYNE. The whole CDR3 protein is CASSLTSGEYNEQFF.

Worth noting for this clone: The read is 3 residues too short to cover the CDR3 end, so that end is filled in from the germline J gene. This chain joins TRBV29-1 and TRBJ2-7, with D perhaps TRBD2 (5 bases). V lost 6 bases, J lost 5 bases, and 20 bases lay in between. The germline CDR1 and CDR2 sequences are SQVTM and ANQGSEA. This CDR3 has 14 amino acids. CDR3 bases read: TGCAGCGTAAGGCCCCAGCGGATAGGGAACGAG. Its protein product is CSVRPQRIGNE. The CDR3 reads in full as CSVRPQRIGNEQYF.

With regard to this clone: The CDR3 extends 3 residues past the end of the read, so its final part is completed from the germline J gene. The V call is TRBV5-4, the J call TRBJ1-1; 7 bases are shared with TRBD1. The germline CDR1 and CDR2 sequences are SGHNT and YYREEE (reference sequence). V lost 4 bases to trimming and J lost 6 bases; unmatched junction nucleotides: 6. The CDR3 extends over 13 amino acids. The DNA read from the CDR3 is TGTGCCAGCAGCGGGACAGTCGGCTCTGAA. Protein sequence: CASSGTVGSE. The whole CDR3 protein reads CASSGTVGSEAFF.

As regards this clone: Other DNA sequences in this specimen translate into the identical CDR3. CDR3 DNA, as far as it was read: TGCGCCAGCAGCTTGGCTCTAGTCCCCAGTGGC. Translation gives CASSLALVPSG. The whole CDR3 sequence is CASSLALVPSGYTF. The gene calls are TRBV5-1 and TRBJ1-2; no clear D. The CDR3 end falls 3 residues outside the read, so it is completed with the germline J gene. The germline V gene has CDR1 SGHRS and CDR2 YFSETQ. The CDR3 sequence is 14 residues long. V dropped 0 bases and J dropped 7 bases, with 13 bases sitting between them.

Remarks on this clone: Read coverage stops 3 residues before the CDR3 terminus; the germline J gene supplies the remainder. The chain employs TRBV5-4 and TRBJ1-6; 7 nucleotides align to TRBD1. Germline V gene sequence: CDR1 SGHNT, CDR2 YYREEE (reference sequence). The length of the CDR3 is 15 residues. V was clipped by 0 bases and J by 10 bases; unmatched bases: 7. CDR3 DNA, as far as it was read: TGTGCCAGCAGCTTGGGCGACAGGGTGGACTCACCC. Protein product: CASSLGDRVDSP. The full CDR3 is CASSLGDRVDSPLHF. Filled out from reference TRBV5-4 and TRBJ1-6, the complete variable domain reads ETGVTQSPTHLIKTRGQQVTLRCSSQSGHNTVSWYQQALGQGPQFIFQYYREEENGRGNFPPRFSGLQFPNYSSELNVNALELDDSALYLCASSLGDRVDSPLHFGNGTRLTVT.

Concerning this clone: The read ends 3 residues before the CDR3 terminus; that terminus is restored from the germline J gene. V usage is TRBV30 and J usage is TRBJ1-1, with D maybe TRBD1 (6 bases). The V gene lost 5 bases and the J gene lost 4 bases, with 8 bases spanning the gap. In germline, CDR1 is GTSNPN, CDR2 SVGIG (reference sequence). The CDR3 consists of 11 residues. The sequenced part of the CDR3 DNA is TGTGCCTGGTACAGGGTCACTGAA. Translation: CAWYRVTE. The whole CDR3 protein reads CAWYRVTEAFF.

Note on this clone: The CDR3 end is not reached by the read, which stops 3 residues before it; the germline J gene fills it in. The rearrangement uses TRBV19 and TRBJ2-7; 10 bases match TRBD1. The CDR3 is 14 residues long. CDR1 LNHDA and CDR2 SQIVND come from the germline V gene (reference sequence). Trimming took 6 bases from V and 4 from J; bases not matched to a gene: 6. CDR3 DNA (partial): TGTGCCAGTAGCGCGACAGGGGGCGGTTACGAG. Translating it yields CASSATGGGYE. The entire CDR3 sequence reads CASSATGGGYEQYF.

Comment on this clone: The read stops 3 residues short of the end of the CDR3; the missing end is completed from the germline J gene. The V call is TRBV20-1, the J call TRBJ1-5; D uncertain. From germline, CDR1 is DFQATT and CDR2 SNEGSKA (reference sequence). V was cut by 1 base and J by 0 bases, with 7 bases left in between. The CDR3 length is 14 residues. Incomplete CDR3 DNA: TGCAGTGCTAGAGGACACAATAGCAATCAGCCC. Protein sequence: CSARGHNSNQP. The whole CDR3 is CSARGHNSNQPQHF.

Remarks on this clone: Coverage ceases 3 residues before the CDR3 finishes, and the germline J gene fills in the end. This chain links TRBV5-6 with TRBJ2-3; D uncertain. The CDR3 sequence is 15 residues long. V dropped 5 bases and J dropped 4 bases, with 17 bases sitting between them. Looked up from germline, CDR1 is SGHDT and CDR2 is YYEEEE. The CDR3 spells CASSPAGRYSDTQYF. The covered CDR3 bases are TGTGCCAGCAGTCCGGCAGGAAGATACTCAGATACG.

With respect to this clone: The observed sequence ends 3 residues before the CDR3 terminus, with the missing tail filled in from the germline J gene. This chain connects TRBV5-6 to TRBJ2-3, with D maybe TRBD1 (5 bases). Germline CDR1 reads SGHDT; CDR2 reads YYEEEE. The V and J ends lost 1 base and 4 bases respectively, with 10 bases between them. The CDR3 loop spans 14 amino acids. The CDR3 bases that were read are TGTGCCAGCAGCTTGCCAGGGCGAGCAGATACG. Its translation: CASSLPGRADT. The complete CDR3 protein is CASSLPGRADTQYF.

Note on this clone: The missing CDR3 end, 3 residues past where the read stops, is filled in from the germline J gene. The chain employs TRBV5-1 and TRBJ2-7; the match to TRBD2 covers 9 bases. Trimming removed 3 bases from V and 4 bases from J; junction bases left unmatched: 8. Germline CDR1 is SGHRS and CDR2 is YFSETQ. The CDR3 contains 15 residues. The CDR3 reads CASSWNSGGVYEQYF. CDR3 DNA, as far as it was read: TGCGCCAGCAGCTGGAATAGCGGGGGAGTTTACGAG.

As concerns this clone: The read halts 3 residues ahead of the CDR3 end, with the missing end drawn from the germline J gene. The chain carries TRBV29-1 and TRBJ2-2; 8 nucleotides agree with TRBD2. Germline V gene data show CDR1 as SQVTM and CDR2 as ANQGSEA. V lost 6 bases and J lost 6; bases outside the gene matches: 9. The CDR3 has 14 amino acids. CDR3 bases read: TGCAGCGTCCGGGCCTTAGCGGGATCCGGGGAG. The encoded protein is CSVRALAGSGE. The whole CDR3 sequence is CSVRALAGSGELFF.